This T cell receptor beta chain was recorded in a study of cytomegalovirus exposure and HLA in healthy donors. This CDR3 has 14 residues. Germline CDR1 is SNHLY and CDR2 is FYNNEI. V was clipped by 1 base and J by 9 bases; unmatched bases: 8. The sample holds one count of this clone. The antigen remains undetermined. The study ran its PCR with 60 Vbeta and 13 Jbeta primers. Sequencing was performed with immunoSEQ multiplex PCR; in TCRdb, only in-frame clones are kept and a portion is missing. The table includes roughly 150,000 clones, nearly 80% detected once. Points from the study as a whole: CMV serostatus was the only immune exposure information that was available. A previous analysis found most TCR beta V segments productive roughly 87% or roughly 30% of the time. According to a later analysis, most TCR beta chains associated with CMV appeared HLA-restricted. Reports showed the classifier diagnosing cytomegalovirus status with high specificity and sensitivity.

This rearrangement joins TRBV2 to TRBJ1-1, with 7 positions matching TRBD1. Specimen: PBMCs. This TCR derives from a male donor in good health and CMV-seronegative. CDR3 DNA sequence: TGTGCCAGCAGTGAAGTGGACGGGGACAGAAAAGCTTTCTTT. Translating gives CASSEVDGDRKAFF.